The sequence of this TCR beta chain was determined in a study of T cell repertoires in cytomegalovirus infection. Across the study: Matching HLA type and CMV infection were both indicated by public TCR beta signatures.

Germline-derived CDR1 and CDR2 are SGHTA and FQGNSA. CDR3 size: 12 residues. V was clipped by 7 bases and J by 5 bases, with 12 bases between them. Study-wide findings and caveats: Across the ex vivo response, the dominant clonotypes were HLA-C-restricted CMV-specific TCR beta clonotypes. Accumulated public TCR beta family frequency recognized individuals carrying CMV together with the relevant HLA.

TCRdb reprocessed the reads via MiXCR and lists one record per CDR3 protein. The repertoire holds 250,000 to 300,000 distinct CDR3 sequences, with about 25% as singletons. This clonotype was found a few times. Its antigen is still unknown. V and J are TRBV7-2 and TRBJ2-7, with D perhaps matching TRBD2 (5 bases). The source material was PBMCs. The TCR was taken from a human donor in good health (CMV status not recorded). Some clones in this sample may be carry-over from other donors' samples. The chain's CDR3 is CASTPPGNEQYF. CDR3 nucleotide sequence: TGTGCCAGCACCCCTCCGGGGAACGAGCAGTACTTC.